A selection of T cell receptor beta chains follows, all from one sample in a study of shared clonotypes between healthy human individuals. Profiled with immunoSEQ multiplex PCR; TCRdb holds only in-frame clones, not every one. The repertoire holds 800,000 to 950,000 clones, with approximately 97% as singletons. The sample comprised naive CD8+ T cells sorted from blood. The receptors derive from a man under 40 in good health. Both conserved end residues are trimmed from each CDR3. Each record gives: V gene, J gene, CDR3 protein.

TRBV18,TRBJ2-5,ASSPQGQVEETQY
TRBV14,TRBJ2-7,ASSQREGGRVDEQY
TRBV5-3,TRBJ2-7,ARSGGGSYSYEQY
TRBV5-6,TRBJ1-2,ASSDGQVDGYT
TRBV11-2,TRBJ1-1,ASSLAPNTEAF
TRBV6-1,TRBJ1-1,ASSTSTEAF
TRBV9,TRBJ1-2,ASNDRDGYT
TRBV27,TRBJ2-5,ASSLPPRTGEETQY
TRBV11-2,TRBJ2-1,ASSSAGYNEQF
TRBV7-9,TRBJ1-4,ASSSQDQDEKLF
TRBV5-4,TRBJ2-7,ASSFRGGDPYEQY
TRBV28,TRBJ1-2,ASSPQGRTYGYT
TRBV9,TRBJ1-1,ASSGGQGGSEAF
TRBV7-2,TRBJ1-2,ASSPTGGDYGYT
TRBV11-2,TRBJ2-7,ASSLGDWDGTYEQY
TRBV11-2,TRBJ2-7,ASSPLGGRSSYEQY
TRBV11-2,TRBJ2-1,ASSFPRDRRSNEQF
TRBV28,TRBJ2-2,ASSFRSIDRVRTGELF
TRBV4-1,TRBJ2-7,ASSQDLGGRGGIYEQY
TRBV7-3,TRBJ2-1,ASSLRGAGPNEQF
TRBV6-6,TRBJ2-7,ASSYLGTSTYEQY
TRBV29-1,TRBJ1-2,SVGREYGYT
TRBV11-3,TRBJ2-2,ASSFPFSGSTGELF
TRBV23-1,TRBJ2-5,ARKDRNQETQY
TRBV29-1,TRBJ2-1,SVDGLAGIGSYNEQF
TRBV4-3,TRBJ2-7,ASSQDSPLSGFKYEQY
TRBV7-9,TRBJ2-7,ASSPQLDYEQY
TRBV7-2,TRBJ2-2,ASSPLVTGYPGELF
TRBV18,TRBJ2-7,ASSPKAPSSTYEQY
TRBV4-3,TRBJ2-1,ATALGTGVYNEQF
TRBV27,TRBJ2-2,ASSPGTSGRVWGTGELF
TRBV7-6,TRBJ2-7,ASSLLGTSIYEQY
TRBV30,TRBJ1-2,AFGQGTVYGYT
TRBV6-1,TRBJ2-7,ASRGLSYEQY
TRBV2,TRBJ2-5,ASRDLAVTYQETQY
TRBV29-1,TRBJ2-7,SVTGQNYEQY
TRBV5-1,TRBJ2-7,ASSTRLAGPYEQY
TRBV19,TRBJ2-2,ASSTREANTGELF
TRBV7-9,TRBJ2-7,ASSPTETYEQY
TRBV2,TRBJ2-3,VISGDKGPDTQY
TRBV19,TRBJ2-1,ATSGYSYNEQF
TRBV6-5,TRBJ1-5,ASSYSAGGNQPQH
TRBV11-2,TRBJ2-5,ASSPRLWGQGMGEETQY
TRBV28,TRBJ2-5,ASSPPAVRETQY
TRBV4-1,TRBJ2-7,ASSQLTGLDVFEQY
TRBV7-2,TRBJ1-1,ASSRHRGMGFMNTEAF
TRBV19,TRBJ1-2,ASSLTGYTNYGYT